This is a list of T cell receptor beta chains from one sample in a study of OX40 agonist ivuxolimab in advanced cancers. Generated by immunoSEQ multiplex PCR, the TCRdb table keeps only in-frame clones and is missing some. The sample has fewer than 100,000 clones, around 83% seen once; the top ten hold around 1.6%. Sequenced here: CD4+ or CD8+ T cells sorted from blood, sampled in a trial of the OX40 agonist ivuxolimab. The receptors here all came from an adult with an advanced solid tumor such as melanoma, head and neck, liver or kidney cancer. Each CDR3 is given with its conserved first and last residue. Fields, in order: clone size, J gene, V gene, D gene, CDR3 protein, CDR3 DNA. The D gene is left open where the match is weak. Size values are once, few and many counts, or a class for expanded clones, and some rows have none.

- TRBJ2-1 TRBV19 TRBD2 CASSMRSGRGNEQFF TGTGCCAGTAGTATGAGGAGCGGGAGGGGCAATGAGCAGTTCTTC
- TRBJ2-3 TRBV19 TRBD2 CASSRGGRLTDTQYF TGTGCCAGTAGCCGGGGGGGGCGGCTAACAGATACGCAGTATTTT
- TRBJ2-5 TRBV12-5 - CASGGHRETQYF TGTGCTAGTGGCGGACACAGGGAGACCCAGTACTTC
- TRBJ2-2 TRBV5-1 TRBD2 CASSPQAGITTGELFF TGCGCCAGCAGCCCACAAGCGGGGATCACCACCGGGGAGCTGTTTTTT
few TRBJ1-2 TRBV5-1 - CASSLGDILNYGYTF TGCGCCAGCAGCTTGGGGGACATCTTGAACTATGGCTACACCTTC
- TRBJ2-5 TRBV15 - CATSREGAYGETQYF TGTGCCACCAGCAGGGAGGGGGCTTACGGGGAGACCCAGTACTTC
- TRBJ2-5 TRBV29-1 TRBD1 CSVELFDREETQYF TGCAGCGTTGAATTGTTCGACAGGGAGGAGACCCAGTACTTC
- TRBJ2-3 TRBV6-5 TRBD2 CASSLAGAYTDTQYF TGTGCCAGCAGCCTAGCGGGGGCTTACACAGATACGCAGTATTTT
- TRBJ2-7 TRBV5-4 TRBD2 CASAKGLRETYEQYF TGTGCCAGCGCAAAAGGGTTGCGGGAGACCTACGAGCAGTACTTC
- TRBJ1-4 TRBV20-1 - CSARLFEKLFF TGCAGTGCTAGATTGTTCGAAAAACTGTTTTTT
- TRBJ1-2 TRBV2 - CASKYPRTDYGYTF TGTGCCAGTAAATACCCTCGGACGGATTATGGCTACACCTTC
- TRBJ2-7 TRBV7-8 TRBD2 CASSLLVAGAYEQYF TGTGCCAGCAGCTTACTAGTAGCGGGGGCCTACGAGCAGTACTTC
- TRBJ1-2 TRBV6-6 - CASRDDRFYGYTF TGTGCCAGCAGAGACGACAGGTTCTATGGCTACACCTTC
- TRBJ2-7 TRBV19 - CASSEGAAIDEQYF TGTGCCAGTAGCGAGGGAGCGGCGATAGACGAGCAGTACTTC
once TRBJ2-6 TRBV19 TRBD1 CASKGQGNSGANVLTF TGTGCCAGTAAGGGACAGGGGAACTCTGGGGCCAACGTCCTGACTTTC
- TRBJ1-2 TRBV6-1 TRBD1 CASSVTGTADYGYTF TGTGCCAGCAGTGTCACCGGGACAGCCGACTATGGCTACACCTTC
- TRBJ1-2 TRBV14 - CASSHSLSNYGYTF TGTGCCAGCAGCCATTCTTTATCGAACTATGGCTACACCTTC
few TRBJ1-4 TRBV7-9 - CASSLGQSATNEKLFF TGTGCCAGCAGCTTAGGACAGTCCGCAACTAATGAAAAACTGTTTTTT
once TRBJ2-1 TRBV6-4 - CASSDSGPLGEQFF TGTGCCAGCAGTGACTCGGGTCCGCTCGGTGAGCAGTTCTTC
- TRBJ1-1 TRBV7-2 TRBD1 CASSARRRGQTEAFF TGTGCCAGCAGCGCCCGGCGCAGGGGGCAGACTGAAGCTTTCTTT
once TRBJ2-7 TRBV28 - CASSLSTVSYEQYF TGTGCCAGCAGTTTGTCTACAGTTTCCTACGAGCAGTACTTC
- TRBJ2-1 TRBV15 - CATTISGPREQFF TGTGCCACCACTATATCGGGCCCTCGGGAGCAGTTCTTC
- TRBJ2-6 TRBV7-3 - CASSTGTGANVLTF TGTGCCAGCAGCACAGGGACTGGGGCCAACGTCCTGACTTTC
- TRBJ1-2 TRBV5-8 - CASRVYFSGPNGYTF TGTGCCAGCAGGGTGTACTTCTCGGGCCCCAATGGCTACACCTTC
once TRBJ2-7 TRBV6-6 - CASSYSGVYYEQYF TGTGCCAGCAGTTACTCCGGCGTTTATTACGAGCAGTACTTC
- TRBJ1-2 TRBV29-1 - CSVDLISNYGYTF TGCAGCGTTGATCTCATATCTAACTATGGCTACACCTTC
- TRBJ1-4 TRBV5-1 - CASRSRVDEKLFF TGCGCCAGCAGGTCCAGGGTGGATGAAAAACTGTTTTTT
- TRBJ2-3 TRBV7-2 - CASKPRGITDTQYF TGTGCCAGCAAGCCGAGGGGGATCACAGATACGCAGTATTTT
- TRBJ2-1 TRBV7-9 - CASSFGGSYNEQFF TGTGCCAGCAGCTTTGGGGGATCCTACAATGAGCAGTTCTTC
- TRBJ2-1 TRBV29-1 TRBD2 CSVEGGLAGRPNEQFF TGCAGCGTTGAAGGCGGGCTAGCGGGAAGACCCAATGAGCAGTTCTTC
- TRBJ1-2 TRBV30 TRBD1 CAWSRGLGYGYTF TGTGCCTGGAGCAGGGGGTTGGGTTATGGCTACACCTTC